This T cell receptor (beta chain) came from a study of cytotoxic CD8 clonotypes in ibrutinib-treated CLL. Measured with immunoSEQ multiplex PCR; TCRdb has only the in-frame clones, and not every one. The data show 250,000 to 350,000 clones, roughly 76% seen once. TCR beta libraries used about 2.1 micrograms of DNA from cryopreserved PBMCs. The material was PBMCs, obtained at disease progression, from a patient treated with ibrutinib. The clonotype originates from a human donor with chronic lymphocytic leukemia.

CDR3 in DNA: TGCAGCGTCGAGACGGGGCAAGGGCAGCCCCAGCATTTT. Its translation: CSVETGQGQPQHF. The genes are TRBV29-1 and TRBJ1-5; TRBD1 might be the D (5 bases). The CDR3 totals 13 residues. Trimming left V 6 bases short and J 7 bases short, with 16 bases between. The germline V gene encodes CDR1 SQVTM and CDR2 ANQGSEA.